Below, one TCR beta chain is given with its context. No cognate antigen has been identified for it. Qualities for individual bases were not recorded, and no much larger clone is one base off. This sample was taken from a study of T cell changes during pregnancy in multiple sclerosis (dated by TCRdb to the late 2010s). About the investigation overall: In women with multiple sclerosis, the researchers looked at how the T cell repertoire shifted as pregnancy progressed.

The CDR3 goes from the cysteine to the phenylalanine over 18 residues. Solely the CDR3 DNA is kept, with 54 bases framed from the first base. The V end gives up 4 bases and the J end 1 base, leaving 14 bases in the junction not matched to a gene. CDR1 MDHEN and CDR2 SYDVKM were looked up in the germline V gene. Libraries were constructed by the immunoSEQ multiplex PCR assay. TCRdb holds this immuneACCESS table with in-frame rearrangements only. Some clones are missing; in checked studies, unresolved V genes explain under half, and the rest has no known cause. Recorded for this sample are tens of thousands of clones; 88% of them occurred a single time. Around 5.6% of the sample is in the top ten clones.

The specimen comprised CD8+ T cells from peripheral blood mononuclear cells, sampled after pregnancy. The receptor chain draws on TRBV28 and TRBJ2-7, with 9 bases matching TRBD1. This clonotype originated in a female donor in good health, enrolled as a control in a pregnancy study. The CDR3 protein is CASSSNGLGTGLSYEQYF. The bases read TGTGCCAGCAGTTCTAATGGCCTAGGGACAGGGTTATCCTACGAGCAGTACTTC.